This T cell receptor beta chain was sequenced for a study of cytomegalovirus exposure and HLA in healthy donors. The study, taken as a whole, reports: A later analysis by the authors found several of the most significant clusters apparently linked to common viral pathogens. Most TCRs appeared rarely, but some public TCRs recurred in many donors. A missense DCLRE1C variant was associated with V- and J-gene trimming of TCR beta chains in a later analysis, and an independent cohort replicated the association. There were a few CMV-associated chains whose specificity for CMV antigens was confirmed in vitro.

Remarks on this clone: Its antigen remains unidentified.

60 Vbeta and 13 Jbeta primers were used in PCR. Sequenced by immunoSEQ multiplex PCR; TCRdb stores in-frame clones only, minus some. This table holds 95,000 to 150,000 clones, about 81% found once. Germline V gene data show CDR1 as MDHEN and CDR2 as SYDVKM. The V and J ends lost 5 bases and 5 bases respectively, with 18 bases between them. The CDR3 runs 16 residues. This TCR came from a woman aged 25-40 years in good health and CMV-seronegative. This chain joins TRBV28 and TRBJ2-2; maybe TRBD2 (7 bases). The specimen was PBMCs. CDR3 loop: CASSLLGTTGTGELFF. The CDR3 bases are TGTGCCAGCAGTCTACTCGGGACTACAGGGACCGGGGAGCTGTTTTTT.